The 32 T cell receptor beta chains given below trace back to one sample, sequenced in a study of T cell responses to AZD1222 COVID-19 vaccine. The method was immunoSEQ multiplex PCR; TCRdb's version includes in-frame clones alone and lacks a portion of them. This table has 55,000 to 65,000 clones, over 65% appearing once. The material sequenced was peripheral blood, taken 28 days after the second AZD1222 dose. Receptors were obtained from an adult who received the AZD1222 COVID-19 vaccine.

CDR3 nucleotides: TGTGCCAGCAGCCCCGGGACAGGGGAGTCAGAGACCCAGTACTTC. Translated, it gives CASSPGTGESETQYF. The chain has TRBV9 and TRBJ2-5, with 10 bases identical to TRBD1. CDR3 size: 15 residues. The V gene end was trimmed by 4 bases and the J gene end by 4 bases; junction bases not matched to a gene: 7. In germline, CDR1 is SGDLS, CDR2 YYNGEE. The full variable domain, in which reference TRBV9 and TRBJ2-5 provide the parts outside the CDR3, is DSGVTQTPKHLITATGQRVTLRCSPRSGDLSVYWYQQSLDQGLQFLIQYYNGEERAKGNILERFSAQQFPDLHSELNLSSLELGDSALYFCASSPGTGESETQYFGPGTRLLVL.

The chain recombines TRBV2 with TRBJ1-1; D is uncertain. The CDR3 sequence is 13 residues long. Trimming removed 9 bases at V and 3 bases at J, with 14 bases between. The germline gives CDR1 SNHLY, CDR2 FYNNEI. The CDR3 reads CARALSMDTEAFF. The CDR3 nucleotides read TGTGCCAGGGCCTTGTCGATGGACACTGAAGCTTTCTTT.

The V and J genes are TRBV29-1 and TRBJ2-3; TRBD2 agrees at 7 bases. This CDR3 has 14 residues. V dropped 6 bases and J dropped 6; count of bases not matched to a gene: 12. From germline, CDR1 is SQVTM and CDR2 ANQGSEA. CDR3 region: CSVDGRAGEDTQYF. The CDR3 nucleotides are TGCAGCGTAGACGGCCGGGCGGGGGAGGATACGCAGTATTTT.

In this sample, this clone turned up once. This chain joins TRBV7-3 and TRBJ2-1; D not resolved. Germline CDR1 SGHTA, CDR2 FQGTGA. Trimming removed 5 bases at V and 9 bases at J, with 17 bases between. This CDR3 is 14 amino acids long. This CDR3 reads CASSPSVALGEQFF. CDR3 sequence (DNA): TGTGCCAGCAGCCCTAGTGTCGCGTTGGGTGAGCAGTTCTTC.

This clone was found a few times. V is TRBV12-3 or TRBV12-4 and J is TRBJ1-2; D might be TRBD1 (5 bases). This CDR3 has 13 amino acids. V was cut by 1 base and J by 8 bases, with 11 bases left in between. The CDR3 DNA follows: TGTGCCAGCAGTTTAGGGACATCGGGCGGCTACACCTTC. As protein: CASSLGTSGGYTF.

This clone has just a few counts. The J gene is TRBJ2-3, the V gene TRBV28, with D tentatively TRBD1 (5 bases). Per the germline V gene, CDR1 is MDHEN and CDR2 is SYDVKM. The V gene lost 8 bases and the J gene lost 2 bases, with 11 bases spanning the gap. This CDR3 has 13 amino acids. This chain's CDR3 is CASAVGVTDTQYF. CDR3 nucleotides: TGTGCCAGCGCGGTAGGGGTCACAGATACGCAGTATTTT.

In regard to this clone: The same CDR3 can be traced to other DNA sequences in this sample. The rearrangement uses TRBV5-1 and TRBJ2-5, with 8 bases that match TRBD2. The CDR3 is 14 residues long. CDR1 and CDR2 from the germline V gene are SGHRS and YFSETQ. V shed 0 bases, J shed 2 bases, and the junction held 0 bases outside the gene matches. CDR3 loop: CASSLAGGQETQYF. The CDR3 nucleotides read TGCGCCAGCAGCTTGGCGGGGGGGCAAGAGACCCAGTACTTC.

The CDR3 region is CSASSVGNEAFF. For the CDR3, the DNA is TGCAGTGCTAGTTCTGTGGGGAATGAAGCTTTCTTT. The chain couples TRBV20-1 to TRBJ1-1; no definite D call. The CDR3 extends over 12 amino acids. Trimming shortened V by 3 bases and J by 7 bases, and 12 bases separated the two germline ends. From germline, CDR1 is DFQATT and CDR2 SNEGSKA (reference sequence).

The chain links TRBV2 to TRBJ1-5; 7 bases match TRBD1. Germline lookup yields CDR1 SNHLY and CDR2 FYNNEI. J gave up 5 bases and V 7 bases, and 14 bases lay outside the gene matches. This CDR3 spans 16 amino acids. CDR3 region: CASNDRAKGLDQPQHF. As DNA, the CDR3 is TGTGCCAGCAACGACAGGGCAAAAGGGTTGGATCAGCCCCAGCATTTT. Complete variable domain (other parts from reference TRBV2 and TRBJ1-5): EPEVTQTPSHQVTQMGQEVILRCVPISNHLYFYWYRQILGQKVEFLVSFYNNEISEKSEIFDDQFSVERPDGSNFTLKIRSTKLEDSAMYFCASNDRAKGLDQPQHFGDGTRLSIL.

The V call is TRBV5-5, the J call TRBJ1-5; no clear D. Germline V gene sequence: CDR1 SGHKS, CDR2 YYEKEE (reference sequence). This CDR3 comprises 15 residues. Trimming left V 0 bases short and J 5 bases short, with 12 bases between. The CDR3 DNA sequence: TGTGCCAGCAGCTTGGTCCCAGTTAAGGATCAGCCCCAGCATTTT. It is translated as CASSLVPVKDQPQHF.

The V gene is TRBV19, the J gene TRBJ1-2; 8 bases align to TRBD1. Germline CDR1 and CDR2: LNHDA and SQIVND (reference sequence). The J segment lost 5 bases and the V segment lost 6 bases, leaving 14 bases of the junction unmatched. The CDR3 loop spans 16 amino acids. CDR3 sequence: CASRAPPGQDEYGYTF. In DNA form, the CDR3 reads TGTGCCAGTAGGGCGCCTCCGGGACAGGACGAATATGGCTACACCTTC.

The gene calls are TRBV6-5 and TRBJ1-2; D possibly corresponds to TRBD1 (6 bases). V dropped 10 bases and J dropped 7 bases, with 13 bases sitting between them. CDR1 is MNHEY and CDR2 is SVGAGI in the germline V gene. The CDR3 loop spans 11 amino acids. CDR3 region: CAILGTSGYTF. The CDR3 DNA sequence: TGTGCCATCCTCGGGACAAGTGGCTACACCTTC.

The chain has TRBV19 and TRBJ1-1; D remains unclear. V was clipped by 7 bases and J by 6 bases, with 12 bases between them. The CDR3 is 12 residues long. Germline V gives CDR1 LNHDA, CDR2 SQIVND (reference sequence). The CDR3 DNA is TGTGCCAGTACCCGGGAGCCCTCTGAAGCTTTCTTT. Translated: CASTREPSEAFF.

The chain joins TRBV19 to TRBJ1-1, with 7 positions matching TRBD1. The CDR3 extends over 14 amino acids. Germline CDR1 reads LNHDA; CDR2 reads SQIVND (reference sequence). The V gene end was trimmed by 4 bases and the J gene end by 0 bases; junction bases not matched to a gene: 2. The CDR3 protein is CASSNRGLNTEAFF. The CDR3 DNA sequence: TGTGCCAGTAGTAACAGGGGTCTGAACACTGAAGCTTTCTTT.

The gene calls are TRBV5-5 and TRBJ2-7; 8 bases match TRBD1. Trimming at V came to 4 bases and at J to 5 bases, leaving 17 bases not matched to a gene. Germline loops: CDR1 SGHKS, CDR2 YYEKEE (reference sequence). CDR3 length: 17 amino acids. CDR3 coding DNA: TGTGCCAGCAGCCCGGGACAGGTAATAATGCTGGGTGACGAGCAGTACTTC. Translated: CASSPGQVIMLGDEQYF.

This chain connects TRBV6-5 to TRBJ2-2; TRBD2 matches 7 bases. The ends lost 2 bases at V and 6 bases at J; junction bases unmatched: 0. Germline V CDR1 and CDR2: MNHEY, SVGAGI. The CDR3 is 13 residues long. The CDR3 loop reads CASSYLAAGELFF. CDR3 in DNA: TGTGCCAGCAGTTACCTAGCGGCCGGGGAGCTGTTTTTT.

The chain uses TRBV6-5 and TRBJ1-1; TRBD1 might be the D (5 bases). Deletions cut 8 bases from V and 7 bases from J, with 20 bases between. In germline, CDR1 is MNHEY, CDR2 SVGAGI. The CDR3 has 14 amino acids. The chain's CDR3 is CASRRGVGADEAFF. The CDR3 DNA reads as TGTGCCAGCCGCCGGGGAGTAGGGGCTGATGAAGCTTTCTTT.

The V gene is TRBV21-1, the J gene TRBJ1-6; TRBD1 is the table's D call and was not checked against the DNA. TRBV21-1 constitutes a pseudogene. CDR3 length: 18 amino acids. The CDR3 DNA reads as TGTGCCAGCACCGATTCAGCGGACAGGATCTCCTATAATTCACCCCTCCACTTT. Its translation is CASTDSADRISYNSPLHF.

This clone has only a few counts. The rearrangement uses TRBV10-1 and TRBJ2-7; D remains unclear. Trimming took 2 bases from V and 1 from J, leaving 9 bases between them. Germline CDR1 is WNHNN and CDR2 is SYGVQD (reference sequence). CDR3 size: 14 residues. CDR3 region: CASSEGSSSYEQYF. The CDR3 coding sequence is TGCGCCAGCAGTGAGGGGTCCAGTTCCTACGAGCAGTACTTC.

The V and J genes are TRBV4-2 and TRBJ2-1, with TRBD2 matching 9 bases. Germline CDR1 reads LGHNA; CDR2 reads YNFKEQ. Trimming removed 2 bases from V and 5 bases from J; junction bases left unmatched: 10. The CDR3 runs 17 residues. The CDR3 region has the DNA TGTGCCAGCAGCCAATCTCGCAGCGGGGGGTGGAACAATGAGCAGTTCTTC. This translates into CASSQSRSGGWNNEQFF.

V and J are TRBV7-9 and TRBJ1-1, with D uncertain. Trimming removed 5 bases at V and 8 bases at J, with 15 bases between. The CDR3 spans 13 residues. Germline assignment: CDR1 SEHNR and CDR2 FQNEAQ (reference sequence). CDR3 nucleotide sequence: TGTGCCAGCAGCCGCGCTTCGGCTTCAGAAGCTTTCTTT. Its translation is CASSRASASEAFF.

The chain links TRBV11-3 to TRBJ2-1; 7 positions agree with TRBD1. Trimming cost V 3 bases and J 6 bases; bases outside gene matches: 11. Germline CDR1 reads SGHNT; CDR2 reads YENEEA. There are 16 residues in the CDR3. DNA for the CDR3: TGTGCCAGCAGCTTGGACCGAAGGGGGCCCCGCAATGAGCAGTTCTTC. As protein: CASSLDRRGPRNEQFF.

The CDR3 spells CASSGGGQETQYF. The CDR3, as DNA: TGCGCCAGCAGTGGGGGAGGTCAAGAGACCCAGTACTTC. The chain has TRBV5-1 and TRBJ2-5, with D perhaps TRBD2 (6 bases). This CDR3 contains 13 residues. V lost 5 bases and J lost 2, with 10 bases in between. Germline CDR1 is SGHRS and CDR2 is YFSETQ.

The genes are TRBV4-2 and TRBJ2-7, with TRBD1 matching 9 bases. Germline CDR1 reads LGHNA; CDR2 reads YNFKEQ. The junction had 13 bases not matched to a gene; V was cut back by 0 bases and J by 1 base. The CDR3 length is 19 residues. The DNA of the CDR3 is TGTGCCAGCAGCCAAGAGCTTAATTTGCTGGGACAGGGATCCTACGAGCAGTACTTC. This codes for CASSQELNLLGQGSYEQYF.

The chain joins TRBV6-2 or TRBV6-3 to TRBJ2-7; possible D gene TRBD2, 5 bases. Germline lookup yields CDR1 MNHEY and CDR2 SVGEGT. The length of the CDR3 is 12 residues. V lost 4 bases to trimming and J lost 6 bases, with 10 bases between them. The CDR3, as DNA: TGTGCCAGCAGTTCTCTAGCTCGCGAGCAGTACTTC. Translating it yields CASSSLAREQYF.

This clone was observed a handful of times. The chain carries TRBV5-1 and TRBJ2-5, with D perhaps matching TRBD1 (6 bases). Trimming removed 3 bases at V and 4 bases at J, with 13 bases between. The V gene's germline CDR1 is SGHRS and CDR2 YFSETQ. The length of the CDR3 is 14 residues. CDR3 residues: CASSWDTSGETQYF. In nucleotides, the CDR3 is TGCGCCAGCAGCTGGGACACGTCGGGAGAGACCCAGTACTTC. The variable domain in full, with the rest retrieved from reference TRBV5-1 and TRBJ2-5, is KAGVTQTPRYLIKTRGQQVTLSCSPISGHRSVSWYQQTPGQGLQFLFEYFSETQRNKGNFPGRFSGRQFSNSRSEMNVSTLELGDSALYLCASSWDTSGETQYFGPGTRLLVL.

CDR3 coding DNA: TGTGCCAGCAGCCGTCTGGGGGGTATCAATTCACCCCTCCACTTT. Its protein product is CASSRLGGINSPLHF. This chain joins TRBV5-6 and TRBJ1-6; possible D gene TRBD1, 5 bases. With 4 bases removed from V and 7 bases from J, the gap between germline ends came to 15 bases. Germline V gene data show CDR1 as SGHDT and CDR2 as YYEEEE. This CDR3 comprises 15 residues.

The chain carries TRBV3-1 (or the pseudogene TRBV3-2) and TRBJ1-1; D gene unclear. V was shortened by 1 base and J by 11 bases, with 29 bases between the two germline ends. Germline V gives CDR1 LGHDT, CDR2 YNNKEL (reference sequence). The CDR3 length is 18 residues. The CDR3 nucleotides read TGTGCCAGCAGCCAAGTCCGGTTCGGCCCCCTGGTCGCTGGGAATGCTTTCTTT. Amino acids: CASSQVRFGPLVAGNAFF.

V and J are TRBV7-3 and TRBJ2-5; D may be TRBD1 or TRBD2 (5 bases each). Germline-derived CDR1 and CDR2 are SGHTA and FQGTGA. The CDR3 length is 13 residues. The germline V and J ends were trimmed by 5 bases and 5 bases, with 12 bases remaining between them. Written as DNA, the CDR3 is TGTGCCAGCAGCCCCGGGGCCAGGGAGACCCAGTACTTC. This sequence encodes CASSPGARETQYF.

Here the CDR3 reads CASSGGTDSATNEKLFF. The CDR3 DNA follows: TGTGCCAGCAGCGGCGGGACAGATTCGGCAACTAATGAAAAACTGTTTTTT. The chain uses TRBV9 and TRBJ1-4, with 7 bases identical to TRBD1. The CDR3 covers 17 residues. Germline CDR1 and CDR2: SGDLS and YYNGEE. The V gene end was trimmed by 3 bases and the J gene end by 0 bases; junction bases not matched to a gene: 8.

V and J are TRBV5-1 and TRBJ2-7; 8 bases are a match to TRBD1. Germline V gene data show CDR1 as SGHRS and CDR2 as YFSETQ. The ends lost 4 bases at V and 7 bases at J; junction bases unmatched: 10. The CDR3 contains 14 residues. CDR3 region: CASSTGQGTDEQYF. For the CDR3, the DNA is TGCGCCAGCAGCACCGGACAGGGAACGGATGAGCAGTACTTC.

The chain couples TRBV7-2 to TRBJ1-1, with D uncertain. Germline assignment: CDR1 SGHTA and CDR2 FQGNSA. The V and J ends lost 8 bases and 3 bases respectively, with 13 bases between them. The CDR3 loop spans 13 amino acids. CDR3 protein: CASRRELDTEAFF. The CDR3, as DNA: TGTGCCAGCCGGAGGGAGTTAGACACTGAAGCTTTCTTT. Full variable domain (missing parts from reference TRBV7-2 and TRBJ1-1): GAGVSQSPSNKVTEKGKDVELRCDPISGHTALYWYRQSLGQGLEFLIYFQGNSAPDKSGLPSDRFSAERTGGSVSTLTIQRTQQEDSAVYLCASRRELDTEAFFGQGTRLTVV.